Listed below are T cell receptor beta chains from one sample, sequenced in a study of response to subunit inactivated influenza vaccine. TCRdb analysed the RT-PCR reads with MiXCR anew, one entry per CDR3 protein. Of more than 500,000 distinct CDR3 sequences in the sample, approximately 10% were seen once. These data also featured in a second study, about T cells expressing NK-cell markers.

The sample was PBMCs from blood, taken on the day of vaccination. Receptors were obtained from a man in his fifties or sixties who received an inactivated influenza vaccine. Both conserved end residues are part of each CDR3. Fields, in order: CDR3 DNA, CDR3 protein, J gene, D gene, clone size, V gene. The D gene is left open where the match is weak. Clone size is shown for a subset of rows, as once, few, many or a class of expanded clone.

cdr3_nt: TGTGCCATCAGTGAGTTTGGAGGGGAAGGCAATCAGCCCCAGCATTTT
cdr3_aa: CAISEFGGEGNQPQHF
j_call: TRBJ1-5
d_call: -
clone_size: few
v_call: TRBV10-3

cdr3_nt: TGTGCCAGCAGTTTACGTGGACTAGCGGGGCTCCTCCAAGAGACCCAGTACTTC
cdr3_aa: CASSLRGLAGLLQETQYF
j_call: TRBJ2-5
d_call: TRBD2
clone_size: -
v_call: TRBV27

cdr3_nt: TGTGCCAGCAGCAAAGTGGGGGGGTCTAGCGAGCAGTACTTC
cdr3_aa: CASSKVGGSSEQYF
j_call: TRBJ2-7
d_call: -
clone_size: -
v_call: TRBV21-1

cdr3_nt: TGTGCCAGCAGCTTAGCTACAGGCCCTCATGAGCAGTTCTTC
cdr3_aa: CASSLATGPHEQFF
j_call: TRBJ2-1
d_call: -
clone_size: -
v_call: TRBV7-2

cdr3_nt: TGTGCCAGCAGGGCTGGGACGGGGACATACAATGAGCAGTTCTTC
cdr3_aa: CASRAGTGTYNEQFF
j_call: TRBJ2-1
d_call: -
clone_size: many
v_call: TRBV12-3/TRBV12-4

cdr3_nt: TGTGCCAGCAGCAGCGCCCCTAGCTCCTACAATGAGCAGTTCTTC
cdr3_aa: CASSSAPSSYNEQFF
j_call: TRBJ2-1
d_call: -
clone_size: -
v_call: TRBV5-6

cdr3_nt: TGCGCCAGCAGCCAAGACCCGAAGGTAGAGACCCAGTACTTC
cdr3_aa: CASSQDPKVETQYF
j_call: TRBJ2-5
d_call: -
clone_size: -
v_call: TRBV4-1

cdr3_nt: TGTGCCAGCAGTTTAATTCCGGGTCCGGTAGGCTACACCTTC
cdr3_aa: CASSLIPGPVGYTF
j_call: TRBJ1-2
d_call: -
clone_size: few
v_call: TRBV12-3/TRBV12-4

cdr3_nt: TGTGCCAGCAGCCTGAGGGGGTTTATTAATGAAAAACTGTTTTTT
cdr3_aa: CASSLRGFINEKLFF
j_call: TRBJ1-4
d_call: -
clone_size: -
v_call: TRBV7-2

cdr3_nt: TGCAGTGCTGCTAGCGGGAGGGCCGGTGAGCAGTTCTTC
cdr3_aa: CSAASGRAGEQFF
j_call: TRBJ2-1
d_call: TRBD2
clone_size: few
v_call: TRBV20-1

cdr3_nt: TGTGCCAGCAGCTTAGTACCAGGTCCAGGGGCCAACGTCCTGACTTTC
cdr3_aa: CASSLVPGPGANVLTF
j_call: TRBJ2-6
d_call: -
clone_size: many
v_call: TRBV11-2